The 17 T cell receptor beta chains listed next were all sequenced from one sample in a study of T cell repertoires in cytomegalovirus infection. Their antigen targets remain unknown. TCRdb called the reads again in MiXCR, with one record for every CDR3 protein. The table includes approximately 1,000,000 distinct CDR3 sequences, roughly a third detected once. The specimen was cultured CD8+ T cells from PBMCs, collected from culture after CMV antigen stimulation. The receptors here all came from a human donor in good health (CMV status not recorded). Some clones in this sample may be carry-over from other donors' samples.

The CDR3 reads CSVGRENQPQHF. The CDR3 bases are TGCAGCGTTGGCAGGGAAAATCAGCCCCAGCATTTT. The chain has TRBV29-1 and TRBJ1-5, with D possibly TRBD1 on 5 matching bases. The CDR3 spans 12 residues. The germline gives CDR1 SQVTM, CDR2 ANQGSEA. The germline V and J ends were trimmed by 4 bases and 4 bases, with 8 bases remaining between them.

This clonotype was detected many times. The chain employs TRBV7-9 and TRBJ1-1; perhaps TRBD1 as D (5 bases). The CDR3 sequence is 13 residues long. Per the germline V gene, CDR1 is SEHNR and CDR2 is FQNEAQ (reference sequence). The V end was cut by 6 bases, the J end by 4 bases, with 12 bases between. The DNA of the CDR3 is TGTGCCAGCAGTTCCCCGGGGGGCACTGAAGCTTTCTTT. Protein sequence: CASSSPGGTEAFF.

Only one count was recorded for this clonotype. The chain recombines TRBV12-3 or TRBV12-4 with TRBJ2-1; D not resolved. The CDR3 is made up of 16 amino acids. Trimming took 7 bases from V and 0 from J, leaving 16 bases between them. The CDR3 protein is CASKGRVSDSYNEQFF. DNA of the CDR3: TGTGCCAGCAAGGGTCGGGTTTCTGACTCCTACAATGAGCAGTTCTTC.

This clonotype was seen a few times. The J gene is TRBJ2-2, the V gene TRBV11-2; weak D call: TRBD1 (6 bases). Germline V CDR1 and CDR2: SGHAT, FQNNGV. Trimming took 2 bases from V and 0 from J, leaving 16 bases between them. The CDR3 consists of 18 residues. This chain's CDR3 is CASSLWIRDTSNTGELFF. CDR3 in DNA: TGTGCCAGCAGCTTATGGATTAGGGACACCTCGAACACCGGGGAGCTGTTTTTT.

CDR3: CSARGLASYEQYV. In DNA, the CDR3 is TGCAGTGCTAGAGGACTAGCGTCCTACGAGCAGTACGTC. J is TRBJ2-7 and V is TRBV20-1, with 8 bases lining up with TRBD2. The germline V gene has CDR1 DFQATT and CDR2 SNEGSKA (reference sequence). The CDR3 is 13 residues long. Trimming removed 1 base from V and 1 base from J; junction bases left unmatched: 0.

The J gene is TRBJ2-1, the V gene TRBV6-2 or TRBV6-3; TRBD2 might be the D (6 bases). Looked up from germline, CDR1 is MNHEY and CDR2 is SVGEGT. The V gene lost 2 bases and the J gene lost 2 bases, with 10 bases spanning the gap. This CDR3 comprises 15 residues. The CDR3 spells CASSYRESTYNEQFF. The CDR3 DNA is TGTGCCAGCAGTTACCGGGAGTCCACCTACAATGAGCAGTTCTTC.

The rearrangement joins TRBV2 to TRBJ1-2; TRBD1 matches at 7 bases. Looked up from germline, CDR1 is SNHLY and CDR2 is FYNNEI. The CDR3 has 14 amino acids. J was trimmed by 5 bases and V by 9 bases; bases with no gene match: 12. CDR3 in amino acids: CARQGGRLGYGYTF. In DNA form, the CDR3 reads TGTGCCAGACAAGGGGGCAGGCTTGGGTATGGCTACACCTTC.

This clonotype was seen repeatedly, ten times or more. This sequence joins TRBV27 and TRBJ2-5; TRBD1 aligns across 7 bases. The V segment lost 6 bases and the J segment 1 base; nucleotides outside the gene matches: 5. Germline V gene sequence: CDR1 MNHEY, CDR2 SMNVEV (reference sequence). The CDR3 has 14 amino acids. The CDR3 loop is CASSSRDSQETQYF. In DNA, the CDR3 is TGTGCCAGCAGCTCCCGGGACAGCCAAGAGACCCAGTACTTC.

The rearrangement links TRBV6-1 to TRBJ2-7; D uncertain. This CDR3 spans 12 amino acids. With 5 bases removed from V and 6 bases from J, the gap between germline ends came to 11 bases. CDR1 MNHNS and CDR2 SASEGT come from the germline V gene. CDR3 in amino acids: CASSYDPREQYF. The CDR3 DNA sequence: TGTGCCAGCAGTTACGATCCGCGCGAGCAGTACTTC.

V and J are TRBV27 and TRBJ1-1, with no clear D. Germline V lookup: CDR1 MNHEY, CDR2 SMNVEV (reference sequence). V was shortened by 5 bases and J by 1 base, with 11 bases between the two germline ends. This CDR3 comprises 14 residues. CDR3 sequence (DNA): TGTGCCAGCAGTGAGAGGGTTTGGAACACTGAAGCTTTCTTT. It specifies CASSERVWNTEAFF.

This clonotype has more than one count but fewer than ten. This sequence joins TRBV28 and TRBJ2-3; 9 nucleotides line up with TRBD2. This CDR3 has 17 residues. The V gene's germline CDR1 is MDHEN and CDR2 SYDVKM. The V segment lost 2 bases and the J segment 2 bases; nucleotides outside the gene matches: 8. CDR3 DNA: TGTGCCAGCAGTTTACCCCCCGAGCGGGGGGACACAGATACGCAGTATTTT. Translated, it gives CASSLPPERGDTDTQYF.

This chain joins TRBV7-2 and TRBJ2-7; D possibly uses TRBD1 or TRBD2 (5 bases each). The V and J ends lost 6 bases and 4 bases respectively, with 19 bases between them. This CDR3 has 15 residues. The germline V gene encodes CDR1 SGHTA and CDR2 FQGNSA. The CDR3 DNA is TGTGCCAGCAGATTTGGGGACGTGTATGGGTACGAGCAGTACTTC. It yields the protein CASRFGDVYGYEQYF.

This clonotype occurred many times. The rearrangement links TRBV4-3 to TRBJ1-5, with D unresolved. The CDR3 sequence is 16 residues long. CDR1 is LGHNA, CDR2 YSLEER, per germline. V was pared by 0 bases and J by 5 bases, with 14 bases between. As DNA, the CDR3 is TGCGCCAGCAGCCAAGAGGTTAGGATCAGAGATCAGCCCCAGCATTTT. The encoded protein is CASSQEVRIRDQPQHF.

This clonotype was picked up one time. The rearrangement joins TRBV20-1 to TRBJ2-7, with 10 bases aligning to TRBD1. CDR3 length: 15 residues. Germline-derived CDR1 and CDR2 are DFQATT and SNEGSKA (reference sequence). The V gene end was trimmed by 6 bases and the J gene end by 1 base; junction bases not matched to a gene: 9. CDR3 DNA sequence: TGCAGTGCAGAAGAGGGACAGGGGAAATCCTACGAGCAGTACTTC. Its translation: CSAEEGQGKSYEQYF.

The sample holds a few counts of this clonotype. The rearrangement links TRBV27 to TRBJ1-2; a weak D match, TRBD1 (5 bases). The V gene lost 6 bases and the J gene lost 6 bases, with 14 bases spanning the gap. Germline V gene data show CDR1 as MNHEY and CDR2 as SMNVEV (reference sequence). CDR3 length equals 13 residues. The CDR3 protein is CASSLSGDDGYTF. The DNA of the CDR3 is TGTGCCAGCAGCCTCTCCGGGGACGATGGCTACACCTTC.

V and J are TRBV20-1 and TRBJ1-1, with a tentative D call TRBD1 (5 bases). The ends were cut back, 5 bases at V and 3 bases at J, with 13 bases in the middle. The CDR3 totals 13 residues. Per the germline V gene, CDR1 is DFQATT and CDR2 is SNEGSKA (reference sequence). CDR3 in amino acids: CSAGGGGYTEAFF. CDR3 in DNA: TGCAGTGCTGGGGGGGGAGGGTACACTGAAGCTTTCTTT.

The rearrangement uses TRBV10-2 and TRBJ2-2; TRBD2 aligns across 7 bases. The V segment lost 6 bases and the J segment 1 base; nucleotides outside the gene matches: 8. The CDR3 is 16 amino acids. CDR1 and CDR2 (germline): WSHSY, SAAADI. DNA for the CDR3: TGCGCCAGCAGCGGGTGGGAGGGAGAGAACACCGGGGAGCTGTTTTTT. Protein: CASSGWEGENTGELFF.